Presented here are 8 T cell receptor beta chains from one specimen sequenced in a study of Graves' ophthalmopathy and Graves' hyperthyroidism. RNA transcripts were the template, and TCR beta CDR3 regions were amplified from them. Following a first-round RT-PCR that used HTBI primers, a second-round multiplex PCR was carried out. A single record per CDR3 protein comes from TCRdb applying MiXCR to the multiplex PCR reads. Of roughly 500,000 distinct CDR3 sequences listed, about an eighth are singletons. Sequenced input: blood. These receptors came from a woman in her thirties with Graves' ophthalmopathy.

The chain recombines TRBV4-3 with TRBJ2-7; D call uncertain. The CDR3 has 15 amino acids. V was cut by 0 bases and J by 0 bases, with 9 bases left in between. Germline assignment: CDR1 LGHNA and CDR2 YSLEER. CDR3 DNA sequence: TGCGCCAGCAGCCAAGATCACGGCGACTCCTACGAGCAGTACTTC. Protein sequence: CASSQDHGDSYEQYF.

Points on this clonotype: A read error may explain this, as a much larger clone is one base away. The V and J genes are TRBV4-1 and TRBJ2-2; tentative D call: TRBD1 (6 bases). CDR1 is MGHRA and CDR2 is YSYEKL in the germline V gene. The CDR3 runs to 18 residues. The CDR3 DNA is TGCGCCAGCGGCCAAGTAGCAACAGGGCGAAGTGGGACCGGGGAGCTGTTTTTT. This codes for CASGQVATGRSGTGELFF.

V is TRBV7-8 and J is TRBJ1-3, with D unclear. Germline CDR1 reads SGHVS; CDR2 reads FQNEAQ. This CDR3 region has 15 residues. Trimming cost V 5 bases and J 4 bases, with 15 bases left between them. The CDR3 protein is CASSLTNFEGNTIYF. CDR3 in DNA: TGTGCCAGCAGCCTAACAAACTTCGAAGGAAACACCATATATTTT.

This clonotype occurred many times. The chain joins TRBV6-2 or TRBV6-3 to TRBJ2-4; 7 positions agree with TRBD1. Germline V gene lookup returns CDR1 MNHEY and CDR2 SVGEGT. The J segment lost 0 bases and the V segment lost 0 bases, leaving 2 bases of the junction unmatched. The length of the CDR3 is 16 residues. The CDR3 here is CASSYSQGLAKNIQYF. CDR3 sequence (DNA): TGTGCCAGCAGTTACTCACAGGGGCTAGCCAAAAACATTCAGTACTTC.

V is TRBV11-2 and J is TRBJ1-1; a weak D match, TRBD1 (5 bases). CDR1 and CDR2 (germline): SGHAT, FQNNGV. V was clipped by 7 bases and J by 3 bases, with 21 bases between them. The CDR3 has 16 residues. The CDR3 sequence is CASTILVGQEHTEAFF. The CDR3 coding sequence is TGTGCCAGCACCATATTGGTGGGGCAAGAACACACTGAAGCTTTCTTT.

J is TRBJ2-5 and V is TRBV6-5; no firm D call. This CDR3 spans 15 amino acids. Per germline, CDR1 MNHEY and CDR2 SVGAGI. Trimming removed 0 bases at V and 1 base at J, with 9 bases between. CDR3 nucleotide sequence: TGTGCCAGCAGTTACTCGAGCACCCTCCAAGAGACCCAGTACTTC. Protein product: CASSYSSTLQETQYF.

The sample holds many counts of this clonotype. The rearrangement links TRBV12-3 or TRBV12-4 to TRBJ2-7, with D perhaps TRBD1 or TRBD2 (5 bases each). V gave up 2 bases and J gave up 5 bases, with 13 bases separating them. This CDR3 is 14 amino acids long. Written as DNA, the CDR3 is TGTGCCAGCAGTTTACCCAGGATGGGGGACGAGCAGTACTTC. It encodes CASSLPRMGDEQYF.

This clonotype was seen a handful of times. This chain connects TRBV7-9 to TRBJ1-6; 10 bases map to TRBD1. The trim removed 8 bases at V and 4 bases at J, leaving 11 bases unmatched. Germline CDR1 reads SEHNR; CDR2 reads FQNEAQ (reference sequence). The CDR3 consists of 17 residues. Here the CDR3 reads CASGRTGGFSYNSPLHF. The CDR3 DNA sequence: TGTGCCAGCGGCAGGACAGGGGGTTTTTCTTATAATTCACCCCTCCACTTT.